These 27 T cell receptor beta chains came from one sample sequenced in a study of shared clonotypes between healthy human individuals (dated by TCRdb to about 2020). To prepare the library, the immunoSEQ multiplex PCR assay was applied. Here the immuneACCESS table is served through TCRdb, limited to in-frame sequences with V and J called. Missing clones are a known gap in these copies; in checked studies unresolved V genes cover under half, and the rest lacks a known reason. This sample lists about 1.1 million clones; around 77% were detected once. Of the sample, 0.89% falls within the top ten clones. The sample taken for sequencing was memory CD4+ T cells from PBMCs. The cell subset or site label of this sample denotes: CD45RA-negative fraction. The receptors come from a man between 18 and 29 years old in good health. Some clones in this sample may be carry-over from other donors' samples.

The chain links TRBV27 to TRBJ2-5, with D unclear. Germline V gene sequence: CDR1 MNHEY, CDR2 SMNVEV (reference sequence). The CDR3 contains 11 residues. Trimming left V 5 bases short and J 7 bases short, with 8 bases between. CDR3 loop: CASSGGGTQYF. The CDR3 bases are TGTGCCAGCAGTGGCGGCGGGACCCAGTACTTC.

The rearrangement links TRBV2 to TRBJ2-3; TRBD1 or TRBD2 may be the D gene (5 bases each). The CDR3 has 14 residues. Germline CDR1 reads SNHLY; CDR2 reads FYNNEI. Trimming removed 5 bases at V and 4 bases at J, with 13 bases between. The CDR3 DNA reads as TGTGCCAGCAGTAAATGGGGGTCGTCAGATACGCAGTATTTT. As protein: CASSKWGSSDTQYF.

This clone was seen only a few times. The chain is built from TRBV19 and TRBJ1-5; 7 nucleotides agree with TRBD1. V shed 5 bases, J shed 2 bases, and the junction held 6 bases outside the gene matches. This CDR3 comprises 15 residues. The germline gives CDR1 LNHDA, CDR2 SQIVND (reference sequence). The CDR3 DNA reads TGTGCCAGTAGTCCCCCGCAGGGGGGCAATCAGCCCCAGCATTTT. It codes for CASSPPQGGNQPQHF.

The rearrangement links TRBV7-9 to TRBJ2-3; D gene ambiguous. Germline V gene lookup returns CDR1 SEHNR and CDR2 FQNEAQ (reference sequence). The CDR3 contains 13 residues. Trimming pared 1 base from V and 5 bases from J, leaving 7 bases between. The CDR3, as DNA: TGTGCCAGCAGCTTAGTGGGGATAGATACGCAGTATTTT. It yields the protein CASSLVGIDTQYF.

In its sample, this clone was seen many times. Other DNA sequences within the sample encode an identical CDR3. The genes are TRBV2 and TRBJ2-5; TRBD1 matches at 11 bases. Germline CDR1 and CDR2: SNHLY and FYNNEI. Losses at the gene ends were 6 bases for V and 4 bases for J; bases not matched to a gene: 4. The CDR3 covers 14 residues. This chain's CDR3 is CASSAGTGGETQYF. The CDR3 DNA reads TGTGCCAGCAGCGCCGGGACAGGGGGAGAGACCCAGTACTTC. Together with reference TRBV2 and TRBJ2-5, the CDR3 gives the full variable domain: EPEVTQTPSHQVTQMGQEVILRCVPISNHLYFYWYRQILGQKVEFLVSFYNNEISEKSEIFDDQFSVERPDGSNFTLKIRSTKLEDSAMYFCASSAGTGGETQYFGPGTRLLVL.

This chain links TRBV5-6 with TRBJ2-3; 16 bases are shared with TRBD2. The V segment lost 9 bases and the J segment 0 bases; nucleotides outside the gene matches: 7. CDR1 SGHDT and CDR2 YYEEEE come from the germline V gene. This CDR3 spans 17 amino acids. The CDR3 DNA sequence: TGTGCCACCGCAGGGACTAGCGGGAGGGGAAGCACAGATACGCAGTATTTT. Its protein is CATAGTSGRGSTDTQYF.

The CDR3 DNA is TGTGCCAGCAGTGTCTCGACAGGGACTGAAGCTTTCTTT. Translating gives CASSVSTGTEAFF. The V and J genes are TRBV6-4 and TRBJ1-1; TRBD1 matches at 7 bases. With V trimmed by 4 bases and J by 5 bases, 4 bases remained unmatched. The germline V gene encodes CDR1 MRHNA and CDR2 SNTAGT. This CDR3 comprises 13 residues.

This clone has a handful of counts. The V gene is TRBV6-5, the J gene TRBJ2-5; no reliable D call. The CDR3 sequence is 15 residues long. Germline CDR1 is MNHEY and CDR2 is SVGAGI. Trimming removed 6 bases from V and 11 bases from J, with 25 bases in between. The CDR3 DNA sequence: TGTGCCAGCAGCCTCAGTCTAGACAAACTGAAAGAGCAGTACTTC. Its protein is CASSLSLDKLKEQYF.

This clone was seen more than once but under ten times. The chain is built from TRBV4-1 and TRBJ1-1; no definite D call. There are 16 residues in the CDR3. The V and J ends lost 1 base and 0 bases respectively, with 12 bases between them. Germline V lookup: CDR1 MGHRA, CDR2 YSYEKL. The CDR3 protein is CASSQVVAGMNTEAFF. The CDR3 DNA sequence: TGCGCCAGCAGCCAAGTCGTGGCGGGCATGAACACTGAAGCTTTCTTT.

The gene calls are TRBV19 and TRBJ1-5; TRBD1 is a possible D gene (5 bases). The V gene lost 5 bases and the J gene lost 7 bases, with 12 bases spanning the gap. This CDR3 is built from 13 residues. CDR1 is LNHDA and CDR2 is SQIVND in the germline V gene (reference sequence). The CDR3 here is CASSRGGGQPQHF. The CDR3 nucleotides are TGTGCCAGTAGTCGTGGGGGAGGCCAGCCCCAGCATTTT.

Points on this clone: Within the sample, other DNA sequences also encode this same CDR3. The gene calls are TRBV30 and TRBJ2-1, with 8 bases aligning to TRBD1. Germline lookup yields CDR1 GTSNPN and CDR2 SVGIG (reference sequence). After removal of 5 bases from V and 4 bases from J, the junction contained 13 bases not matched to a gene. The CDR3 length is 16 residues. The CDR3 reads CAWDRMLGTGYNEQFF. In DNA form, the CDR3 reads TGTGCCTGGGATCGAATGCTCGGGACAGGATACAATGAGCAGTTCTTC.

The rearrangement uses TRBV29-1 and TRBJ1-1; no firm D call. Germline CDR1 and CDR2: SQVTM and ANQGSEA. V was cut by 8 bases and J by 4 bases, with 17 bases left in between. The CDR3 extends over 13 amino acids. CDR3 sequence (DNA): TGCAGCTTCCGAGATTCGTGGGGCACTGAAGCTTTCTTT. The encoded protein is CSFRDSWGTEAFF.

V usage is TRBV27 and J usage is TRBJ1-3; unclear D gene. The germline V and J ends were trimmed by 5 bases and 4 bases, with 12 bases remaining between them. The CDR3 has 14 amino acids. Germline assignment: CDR1 MNHEY and CDR2 SMNVEV (reference sequence). In DNA, the CDR3 is TGTGCCAGCAGTGGGTCGTACGGAGGAAACACCATATATTTT. Its protein product is CASSGSYGGNTIYF.

The CDR3 protein is CASTSGRGNYGYTF. The CDR3 DNA is TGTGCCAGCACCTCCGGCAGGGGGAACTATGGCTACACCTTC. The chain uses TRBV2 and TRBJ1-2; 7 bases are shared with TRBD1. V was pared by 7 bases and J by 2 bases, with 7 bases of the junction left unmatched. CDR1 and CDR2 (germline): SNHLY, FYNNEI. The CDR3 sequence is 14 residues long. The variable domain in full, completed from reference TRBV2 and TRBJ1-2, reads EPEVTQTPSHQVTQMGQEVILRCVPISNHLYFYWYRQILGQKVEFLVSFYNNEISEKSEIFDDQFSVERPDGSNFTLKIRSTKLEDSAMYFCASTSGRGNYGYTFGSGTRLTVV.

Points on this clone: The sample contains more than one DNA sequence encoding this CDR3. This rearrangement joins TRBV7-2 to TRBJ2-5, with D maybe TRBD1 (5 bases). The CDR3 consists of 14 residues. The germline V gene has CDR1 SGHTA and CDR2 FQGNSA. V was pared by 3 bases and J by 2 bases, with 10 bases between. The CDR3: CASSFQGGQETQYF. The CDR3 DNA reads TGTGCCAGCAGCTTTCAGGGCGGTCAAGAGACCCAGTACTTC.

This clone has a handful of counts. The chain is built from TRBV10-3 and TRBJ2-1; either TRBD1 or TRBD2 may supply D (5 bases each). Germline V CDR1 and CDR2: ENHRY, SYGVKD. The CDR3 extends over 13 amino acids. V lost 5 bases and J lost 4, with 9 bases in between. CDR3 sequence: CAISSGPYNEQFF. The CDR3 DNA reads TGTGCCATCAGTTCGGGGCCTTACAATGAGCAGTTCTTC.

The rearrangement joins TRBV2 to TRBJ2-7; D remains unclear. The CDR3 is made up of 14 amino acids. Germline values: CDR1 SNHLY, CDR2 FYNNEI. Trimming stripped 2 bases from V and 5 bases from J, with 13 bases between. CDR3 loop: CASSENGLLHEQYF. CDR3 coding DNA: TGTGCCAGCAGTGAAAACGGGTTGCTTCACGAGCAGTACTTC.

This chain uses TRBV5-1 with TRBJ2-3; D may match TRBD1 or TRBD2 (5 bases each). The V gene's germline CDR1 is SGHRS and CDR2 YFSETQ. V shed 1 base and J shed 0 bases, with 9 bases lying between them. The CDR3 has 15 amino acids. The CDR3 here is CASSLSGASTDTQYF. CDR3 DNA sequence: TGCGCCAGCAGCTTGTCCGGGGCAAGCACAGATACGCAGTATTTT.

The chain employs TRBV28 and TRBJ1-2; tentatively, D is TRBD1 (6 bases). Trimming left V 6 bases short and J 4 bases short, with 15 bases between. Germline V gene data show CDR1 as MDHEN and CDR2 as SYDVKM. CDR3 length: 14 amino acids. CDR3 coding DNA: TGTGCCAGCAGCCAAACAGGGCTGTTCTATGGCTACACCTTC. This codes for CASSQTGLFYGYTF.

This chain links TRBV18 with TRBJ1-2; D not resolved. CDR3 length: 13 residues. Germline assignment: CDR1 KGHSH and CDR2 LQKENI. Trimming took 2 bases from V and 2 from J, leaving 6 bases between them. CDR3 sequence (DNA): TGTGCCAGCTCACCAGGGAAGAACTATGGCTACACCTTC. Protein sequence: CASSPGKNYGYTF. Complete variable domain (other parts from reference TRBV18 and TRBJ1-2): NAGVMQNPRHLVRRRGQEARLRCSPMKGHSHVYWYRQLPEEGLKFMVYLQKENIIDESGMPKERFSAEFPKEGPSILRIQQVVRGDSAAYFCASSPGKNYGYTFGSGTRLTVV.

This chain links TRBV19 with TRBJ2-2; 9 bases fit TRBD2. Trimming cost V 5 bases and J 7 bases; bases outside gene matches: 8. The CDR3 length is 15 residues. The germline gives CDR1 LNHDA, CDR2 SQIVND (reference sequence). CDR3 sequence reads: CASSAASGTIGELFF. The CDR3 DNA reads TGTGCCAGTAGTGCTGCTAGCGGGACGATCGGGGAGCTGTTTTTT.

In nucleotides, the CDR3 is TGTGCCAGCAGTTCACTGGGTGGGTTGGAGACCCAGTACTTC. Protein product: CASSSLGGLETQYF. The chain recombines TRBV28 with TRBJ2-5; D call uncertain. This CDR3 is built from 14 residues. Germline V gene lookup returns CDR1 MDHEN and CDR2 SYDVKM. Trimming took 4 bases from V and 5 from J, leaving 14 bases between them.

With respect to this clone: It differs at one base from a far larger clone, so likely a read error. The identical CDR3 is also encoded by other nucleotide sequences in the sample. This chain links TRBV5-6 with TRBJ1-4; D is undetermined. Per germline, CDR1 SGHDT and CDR2 YYEEEE. The CDR3 extends over 12 amino acids. The CDR3 DNA reads TGTGCCAGCAGCTCAACTAATGAAAAGCTGTTTTTT. This encodes CASSSTNEKLFF.

The V gene is TRBV19, the J gene TRBJ2-1; D not resolved. Germline CDR1 reads LNHDA; CDR2 reads SQIVND (reference sequence). This CDR3 has 13 residues. V gave up 0 bases and J gave up 12 bases, with 12 bases separating them. CDR3 region: CASSIDQGVGQFF. DNA for the CDR3: TGTGCCAGTAGTATAGATCAAGGCGTGGGGCAGTTCTTC. The full variable domain, its missing parts supplied by reference TRBV19 and TRBJ2-1, is DGGITQSPKYLFRKEGQNVTLSCEQNLNHDAMYWYRQDPGQGLRLIYYSQIVNDFQKGDIAEGYSVSREKKESFPLTVTSAQKNPTAFYLCASSIDQGVGQFFGPGTRLTVL.

This chain connects TRBV5-1 to TRBJ2-7; weak D call: TRBD1 (6 bases). Germline V gene sequence: CDR1 SGHRS, CDR2 YFSETQ. V was trimmed by 2 bases and J by 2 bases, leaving 11 bases between them. The length of the CDR3 is 14 residues. As DNA, the CDR3 is TGCGCCAGCAGCTTCCAACAGGGAGCCTACGAGCAGTACTTC. Translating gives CASSFQQGAYEQYF.

About this clone: Different DNA sequences within this sample yield the same CDR3. The J gene is TRBJ2-5, the V gene TRBV5-4; D might be TRBD2 (5 bases). Deletions cut 0 bases from V and 5 bases from J, with 5 bases between. The CDR3 consists of 12 residues. CDR1 and CDR2 (germline): SGHNT, YYREEE (reference sequence). The CDR3 protein is CASSLGRETQYF. The CDR3 nucleotides are TGTGCCAGCAGCTTGGGGAGGGAGACCCAGTACTTC.

This chain uses TRBV30 with TRBJ1-6; D remains ambiguous. V lost 2 bases and J lost 9, with 5 bases in between. This CDR3 spans 11 amino acids. CDR1 GTSNPN and CDR2 SVGIG come from the germline V gene (reference sequence). The CDR3 is CAWSFGSPLHF. The DNA for the CDR3 is TGTGCCTGGAGTTTTGGTTCACCCCTCCACTTT.